This T cell receptor (beta chain) is drawn from a study of T cells in Graves' hyperthyroidism and ophthalmopathy. The germline V gene has CDR1 SNHLY and CDR2 FYNNEI. There are 14 residues in the CDR3. RNA transcripts were the template for amplifying TCR beta CDR3 regions. RT-PCR in the first round (using the HTBI primer set) targeted the TCR CDR3. MiXCR was run by TCRdb on the multiplex PCR reads, yielding one entry per CDR3 protein. The profile shows about 610,000 distinct CDR3 sequences, about 45% of them singletons. This clonotype was observed a single time. The sequencing input was peripheral blood or thyroid tissue (not recorded which). The rearrangement uses TRBV2 and TRBJ2-7, with TRBD2 as a possible D gene (6 bases). This TCR came from a woman younger than 30 with Graves' hyperthyroidism. For the CDR3, the DNA is TGTGCTACTAGCAGCTTGGAGCTTCTCTACGAGCAGTACTTC. Its protein product is CATSSLELLYEQYF.